These T cell receptor beta chains were read from a single sample in a study of blood T cell repertoires in COVID-19. Profiling relied on immunoSEQ multiplex PCR, and the TCRdb table lists in-frame clones only, not all of them. The data contain under 95,000 clones, around 84% of them singletons. The sample was peripheral blood. Every receptor here comes from a man aged 35 to 55 with acute or convalescent COVID-19. CDR3s include the opening cysteine and the closing phenylalanine or tryptophan. D genes are given only for firm matches. Not all rows give a size; the values are once, few, many and, for expanded clones, a class.

d_gene: TRBD1
j_gene: TRBJ1-2
abundance: NA
v_gene: TRBV6-6
CDR3nt: TGTGCCAGTTTAAACCGGGACAGAGGGAACTATGGCTACACCTTC
CDR3aa: CASLNRDRGNYGYTF

d_gene: TRBD2
j_gene: TRBJ2-1
abundance: NA
v_gene: TRBV5-4
CDR3nt: TGTGCCAGCAGCCTCCCCGGGACTAGCGGCAATGAGCAGTTCTTC
CDR3aa: CASSLPGTSGNEQFF

d_gene: TRBD1
j_gene: TRBJ1-2
abundance: NA
v_gene: TRBV19
CDR3nt: TGTGCCAGTAGTATAGATAGGGACAGGAGGCGCGGCTACACCTTC
CDR3aa: CASSIDRDRRRGYTF

d_gene: TRBD1
j_gene: TRBJ1-5
abundance: NA
v_gene: TRBV6-5
CDR3nt: TGTGCCAGCAGAGCAACAGGGGGCAACAATCAGCCCCAGCATTTT
CDR3aa: CASRATGGNNQPQHF

d_gene: TRBD2
j_gene: TRBJ2-5
abundance: NA
v_gene: TRBV29-1
CDR3nt: TGCAGCGTTGAAGGCGTAGCGGGGGGCCGCTTCCAAGAGACCCAGTACTTC
CDR3aa: CSVEGVAGGRFQETQYF

d_gene: NA
j_gene: TRBJ1-4
abundance: NA
v_gene: TRBV6-1
CDR3nt: TGTGCCAGCAGTGAAACCCCGGGTAAACTGTTTTTT
CDR3aa: CASSETPGKLFF

d_gene: TRBD1
j_gene: TRBJ2-7
abundance: NA
v_gene: TRBV5-1
CDR3nt: TGCGCCAGCAGCATTGGGACAGTACTCTACGAGCAGTACTTC
CDR3aa: CASSIGTVLYEQYF

d_gene: TRBD2
j_gene: TRBJ2-1
abundance: NA
v_gene: TRBV2
CDR3nt: TGTGCATCCGGACTAGCGGGGTACAATGAGCAGTTCTTC
CDR3aa: CASGLAGYNEQFF

d_gene: NA
j_gene: TRBJ2-7
abundance: NA
v_gene: TRBV6-1
CDR3nt: TGTGCCAGCAGTGAAGGCACTGGCTCCTACGAGCAGTACTTC
CDR3aa: CASSEGTGSYEQYF

d_gene: NA
j_gene: TRBJ2-1
abundance: NA
v_gene: TRBV19
CDR3nt: TGTGCCAGTAGTGCCGAGGCGGGGATTGAGCAGTTCTTC
CDR3aa: CASSAEAGIEQFF

d_gene: NA
j_gene: TRBJ2-2
abundance: NA
v_gene: TRBV5-6
CDR3nt: TGTGCCAGCAGCAAACCACTGACAGGGAACACCGGGGAGCTGTTTTTT
CDR3aa: CASSKPLTGNTGELFF

d_gene: NA
j_gene: TRBJ1-1
abundance: NA
v_gene: TRBV4-1
CDR3nt: TGCGCCAGCAGCCAAGATCTTCGCCGGGGGGCGGGGACTGAAGCTTTCTTT
CDR3aa: CASSQDLRRGAGTEAFF

d_gene: TRBD1
j_gene: TRBJ1-3
abundance: NA
v_gene: TRBV5-1
CDR3nt: TGCGCCAGCAGCCCACAGGGGTATTCTGGAAACACCATATATTTT
CDR3aa: CASSPQGYSGNTIYF

d_gene: TRBD1
j_gene: TRBJ2-7
abundance: NA
v_gene: TRBV6-6
CDR3nt: TGTGCCAGCAGCCGGGACAGGACGAGCTCCTACGAGCAGTACTTC
CDR3aa: CASSRDRTSSYEQYF

d_gene: TRBD1
j_gene: TRBJ1-1
abundance: NA
v_gene: TRBV30
CDR3nt: TGTGCCTGGAGACTCGGACAGGGAGCAGTTGAAGCTTTCTTT
CDR3aa: CAWRLGQGAVEAFF

d_gene: TRBD1
j_gene: TRBJ1-5
abundance: few
v_gene: TRBV3-1/TRBV3-2
CDR3nt: TGTGCCAGCAGCCAAGGAGGGACAGAACAGCCCCAGCATTTT
CDR3aa: CASSQGGTEQPQHF

d_gene: NA
j_gene: TRBJ2-2
abundance: NA
v_gene: TRBV9
CDR3nt: TGTGCCAGCAGCGTAGAACAGGGCAACGGGGAGCTGTTTTTT
CDR3aa: CASSVEQGNGELFF

d_gene: TRBD1
j_gene: TRBJ1-2
abundance: NA
v_gene: TRBV2
CDR3nt: TGTGCCAGCATTTTGACAGGGCACGATGGCTACACCTTC
CDR3aa: CASILTGHDGYTF